These 11 T cell receptor beta chains share one sample of origin, sequenced in a study of blood T cell repertoires in COVID-19. Sequenced by immunoSEQ multiplex PCR; TCRdb stores in-frame clones only, minus some. Of 60,000 to 75,000 clones detected, around four fifths appear once; the ten largest clones hold roughly an eighth. The sample consisted of peripheral blood. These receptors originate from a human donor in a cohort sampled during active COVID-19.

The rearrangement joins TRBV18 to TRBJ2-2; possible D gene TRBD2, 6 bases. V lost 8 bases and J lost 0, with 16 bases in between. The CDR3 has 16 residues. Germline CDR1 reads KGHSH; CDR2 reads LQKENI. CDR3 in amino acids: CASPTGSLANTGELFF. Written as DNA, the CDR3 is TGTGCCAGCCCAACCGGGAGCCTCGCGAACACCGGGGAGCTGTTTTTT.

This clone was observed a handful of times. V gene TRBV25-1 combines with J gene TRBJ2-6; 9 positions agree with TRBD2. Germline CDR1 MGHDK, CDR2 SYGVNS. This CDR3 has 16 residues. V was pared by 4 bases and J by 4 bases, with 5 bases of the junction left unmatched. The DNA for the CDR3 is TGTGCCAGCAGTGCCGCGGGGGGGACCGGGGCCAACGTCCTGACTTTC. Protein: CASSAAGGTGANVLTF.

The V gene is TRBV6-5, the J gene TRBJ1-1, with 8 bases identical to TRBD1. CDR1 is MNHEY, CDR2 SVGAGI, per germline. The junction had 9 bases not matched to a gene; V was cut back by 5 bases and J by 4 bases. The CDR3 is 15 residues long. CDR3 residues: CASSSGQGRGTEAFF. For the CDR3, the DNA is TGTGCCAGCAGTAGCGGACAGGGAAGGGGCACTGAAGCTTTCTTT.

The chain couples TRBV9 to TRBJ2-3; 9 bases map to TRBD2. This CDR3 region has 14 residues. V dropped 6 bases and J dropped 6; count of bases not matched to a gene: 8. The V gene's germline CDR1 is SGDLS and CDR2 YYNGEE. The CDR3 nucleotides read TGTGCCAGCACGGGCGGGGGGGCCACGGATACGCAGTATTTT. Translation gives CASTGGGATDTQYF. Using reference TRBV9 and TRBJ2-3 for the parts outside the CDR3, the full variable domain is DSGVTQTPKHLITATGQRVTLRCSPRSGDLSVYWYQQSLDQGLQFLIQYYNGEERAKGNILERFSAQQFPDLHSELNLSSLELGDSALYFCASTGGGATDTQYFGPGTRLTVL.

V is TRBV7-9 and J is TRBJ1-6, with D possibly TRBD1 on 5 matching bases. The CDR3 is made up of 14 amino acids. CDR1 SEHNR and CDR2 FQNEAQ come from the germline V gene (reference sequence). The V and J ends lost 5 bases and 6 bases respectively, with 11 bases between them. CDR3 sequence: CASSPDSVNSPLHF. Written as DNA, the CDR3 is TGTGCCAGCAGCCCCGACAGCGTTAATTCACCCCTCCACTTT. The full variable domain, in which reference TRBV7-9 and TRBJ1-6 provide the parts outside the CDR3, is DTGVSQNPRHKITKRGQNVTFRCDPISEHNRLYWYRQTLGQGPEFLTYFQNEAQLEKSRLLSDRFSAERPKGSFSTLEIQRTEQGDSAMYLCASSPDSVNSPLHFGNGTRLTVT.

As for this clone: Other DNA variants within this sample encode the same CDR3. The chain recombines TRBV5-6 with TRBJ1-2; D not resolved. V lost 1 base, J lost 5 bases, and 6 bases lay in between. Germline V CDR1 and CDR2: SGHDT, YYEEEE. The CDR3 contains 12 residues. CDR3 coding DNA: TGTGCCAGCAGCTTGAGAGGGTATGGCTACACCTTC. This encodes CASSLRGYGYTF.

The chain couples TRBV5-8 to TRBJ1-2; a possible D gene is TRBD1 (5 bases). This CDR3 comprises 12 residues. Trimming shortened V by 4 bases and J by 7 bases, and 11 bases separated the two germline ends. From germline, CDR1 is SGHTS and CDR2 YDEGEE. CDR3 sequence reads: CASSEGRGGYTF. CDR3 nucleotides: TGTGCCAGCAGCGAAGGAAGGGGTGGCTACACCTTC.

The chain couples TRBV7-2 to TRBJ1-1; 8 nucleotides match TRBD1. Per the germline V gene, CDR1 is SGHTA and CDR2 is FQGNSA. With 5 bases clipped from V and 0 bases from J, the junction kept 8 bases outside the gene matches. The CDR3 has 16 residues. As DNA, the CDR3 is TGTGCCAGCAGCCAGGACAGGGATACTATGAACACTGAAGCTTTCTTT. As protein: CASSQDRDTMNTEAFF.

This clone was seen a few times. The rearrangement uses TRBV2 and TRBJ1-6; 8 nucleotides line up with TRBD1. The CDR3 covers 15 residues. From germline, CDR1 is SNHLY and CDR2 FYNNEI. V lost 5 bases to trimming and J lost 9 bases; unmatched junction nucleotides: 9. CDR3 DNA: TGTGCCAGCAGTCGTGACAGGGGAGACAGTTCACCCCTCCACTTT. The encoded protein is CASSRDRGDSSPLHF.

The rearrangement uses TRBV5-1 and TRBJ1-4; D gene unclear. The CDR3 totals 13 residues. The germline V gene has CDR1 SGHRS and CDR2 YFSETQ. The V end was cut by 7 bases, the J end by 7 bases, with 14 bases between. The CDR3 DNA sequence: TGCGCCAGCGGCACGCGGGTGGGTGAAAAACTGTTTTTT. Translation gives CASGTRVGEKLFF. The full variable domain, completed using reference TRBV5-1 and TRBJ1-4, is KAGVTQTPRYLIKTRGQQVTLSCSPISGHRSVSWYQQTPGQGLQFLFEYFSETQRNKGNFPGRFSGRQFSNSRSEMNVSTLELGDSALYLCASGTRVGEKLFFGSGTQLSVL.

The CDR3 spells CASSHIAKNIQYF. In nucleotides, the CDR3 is TGCGCCAGCAGTCACATAGCCAAAAACATTCAGTACTTC. This chain uses TRBV23-1 with TRBJ2-4; D not certain. TRBV23-1 is annotated as an ORF whose role is uncertain. This CDR3 has 13 residues. The V end lost 3 bases, the J end lost 0 bases, and 3 bases lay between the germline ends.